This section outlines one T cell receptor beta chain sequence together with its context. Its antigen is not known. These data are taken from a study of shared clonotypes between healthy human individuals. Study-wide points: Clonotypes that were shared across a handful of donors made up around 5% of naive CD4 clonotypes.

This CDR3 is built from 16 residues. The germline V gene has CDR1 MNHNY and CDR2 SVGAGI (reference sequence). J lost 2 bases, V lost 2 bases, and 8 bases had no gene match. Some clones are missing from TCRdb's copy, which holds only in-frame ones; the method was immunoSEQ multiplex PCR. Among around 1,100,000 clones listed, roughly 80% were seen once. This clonotype was obtained from a man aged 18 to 29 in good health. Some clones in this sample may be carry-over from other donors' samples. The chain joins TRBV6-6 to TRBJ1-1; the match to TRBD1 covers 7 bases. The sample consisted of memory CD4+ T cells from PBMCs. Subset indicated: CD45RA-negative fraction. The CDR3 is CASSYKGGQSNTEAFF. CDR3 DNA: TGTGCCAGCAGTTACAAAGGGGGCCAGTCAAACACTGAAGCTTTCTTT.